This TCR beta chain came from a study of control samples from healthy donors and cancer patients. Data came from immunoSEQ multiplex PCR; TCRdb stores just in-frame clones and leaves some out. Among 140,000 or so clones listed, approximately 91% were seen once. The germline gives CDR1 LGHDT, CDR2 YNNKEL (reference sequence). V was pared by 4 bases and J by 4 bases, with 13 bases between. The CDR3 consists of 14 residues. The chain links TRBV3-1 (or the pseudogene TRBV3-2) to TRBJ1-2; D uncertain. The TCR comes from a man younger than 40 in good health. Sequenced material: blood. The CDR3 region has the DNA TGTGCCAGCAGCCCCGGCGGGGTTCTCTATGGCTACACCTTC. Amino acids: CASSPGGVLYGYTF.